This entry features one T cell receptor (beta chain) sequence. No antigen is known for it. Sorted-subset replicate PCR reactions contained approximately 190 ng DNA, corresponding to tens of thousands of T cell genomes. Assay: immunoSEQ multiplex PCR; the TCRdb copy retains only in-frame clones and omits some. The data show more than 2 million clones, nearly 97% seen once. Germline CDR1 is MNHNS and CDR2 is SASEGT. CDR3 length equals 14 residues. Trimming took 5 bases from V and 2 from J, leaving 11 bases between them. The data belong to a study of shared clonotypes between healthy human individuals. Findings and caveats of the study: Owing to a small donor count, the genetic and exposure-history diversity represented was limited.

There were no recent acute infections or vaccinations among the donors, who were healthy HIV-negative adults. The sequencing sample was made of naive CD4+ T cells sorted from blood. The subset here: CD45RA+ positively selected. This clonotype originated in a man aged 18 to 35 in good health. The rearrangement uses TRBV6-1 and TRBJ2-3; D may be TRBD1 or TRBD2 (5 bases each). Here the CDR3 DNA reads TGTGCCAGCAGTCCAGGGACGAACACAGATACGCAGTATTTT. It yields the protein CASSPGTNTDTQYF.